Sequencing of this T cell receptor (beta chain) was carried out in a study of CD8+ T cells in alopecia areata. Reverse transcription of extracted RNA yielded cDNA, which provided the sequencing template. This table comes from immunoSEQ multiplex PCR, and its TCRdb copy is limited to in-frame clones, with some not included. The sample consists of 200,000 or so clones, approximately 53% of them appearing once. Regarding this clone: One end of the junction fails to match germline, which may point to a read error.

There are 16 residues in the CDR3. Germline CDR1 MGHRA, CDR2 YSYEKL. The chain couples TRBV4-1 to TRBJ2-5, with 11 positions matching TRBD2. Sequenced sample: CD8+ T cells sorted from blood. The sequence came from a human donor in good health. The CDR3 DNA is TGTGCCAGCAGCCAAGATTTTAGCGGGGGGGCAGAGACCCAGTACTTC. Amino acids: CASSQDFSGGAETQYF.